The entry below describes one T cell receptor (beta chain). The data derive from a study of Graves' ophthalmopathy and Graves' hyperthyroidism. Diagnoses were established from clinical symptoms, serum thyroxine, TRAb, thyroid ultrasound and orbital computed tomography. V gave up 8 bases and J gave up 6 bases, with 22 bases separating them. CDR3 length: 16 amino acids. Germline CDR1 SGHTA, CDR2 FQGTGA. RNA transcripts were the source from which TCR beta CDR3 regions were amplified. In the first round, RT-PCR was carried out with HTBI primers, and a multiplex PCR formed the second round. From the multiplex PCR reads, TCRdb called clonotypes with MiXCR, one entry per CDR3 protein. The repertoire holds about 590,000 distinct CDR3 sequences, with roughly 40% as singletons.

This TCR came from an adult man with Graves' hyperthyroidism. This chain joins TRBV7-3 and TRBJ2-2; tentatively, D is TRBD2 (6 bases). Material for sequencing was peripheral blood or thyroid tissue (not recorded which). CDR3 bases: TGTGCCAGCGCTCAAATCGGGAGTGGTCTCTCCGGGGAGCTGTTTTTT. Its translation is CASAQIGSGLSGELFF.